Shown below are 30 T cell receptor beta chains from a single sample sequenced in a study of OX40 agonist ivuxolimab in advanced cancers. Assay: immunoSEQ multiplex PCR; the TCRdb copy retains only in-frame clones and omits some. The data show about 82,000 clones, with 90% seen just once and about 0.4% held by the top ten. This material consisted of CD4+ or CD8+ T cells sorted from blood, taken in a trial of the OX40 agonist ivuxolimab. These receptors all stem from an adult with an advanced solid tumor such as melanoma, head and neck, liver or kidney cancer.

The chain combines TRBV28 with TRBJ2-1; maybe TRBD2 (7 bases). Germline-derived CDR1 and CDR2 are MDHEN and SYDVKM. V was shortened by 8 bases and J by 9 bases, with 20 bases between the two germline ends. The CDR3 length is 14 residues. The CDR3 protein is CASGKVYREGEQFF. As DNA, the CDR3 is TGTGCCAGCGGGAAGGTATACAGGGAGGGTGAGCAGTTCTTC.

This clone was picked up one time. Here the CDR3 DNA reads TGTGCCAGCAGCTTATTTACAGGAAAGGAAGAGACCCAGTACTTC. It codes for CASSLFTGKEETQYF. The J gene is TRBJ2-5, the V gene TRBV7-6; TRBD1 might be the D (5 bases). This CDR3 is built from 15 residues. The germline V and J ends were trimmed by 2 bases and 3 bases, with 13 bases remaining between them. The germline CDR1 and CDR2 sequences are SGHVS and FNYEAQ.

J is TRBJ2-5 and V is TRBV6-6; 12 bases fit TRBD1. Germline-derived CDR1 and CDR2 are MNHNY and SVGAGI (reference sequence). CDR3 length: 16 residues. Trimming at V came to 2 bases and at J to 5 bases, leaving 6 bases not matched to a gene. The CDR3: CASSYGGQGAGETQYF. The CDR3 nucleotides are TGTGCCAGCAGTTACGGGGGACAGGGGGCGGGCGAGACCCAGTACTTC.

This clone occurred once. The V and J genes are TRBV19 and TRBJ2-6; D is undetermined. The CDR3 totals 18 residues. Germline V gene data show CDR1 as LNHDA and CDR2 as SQIVND (reference sequence). Trimming cost V 4 bases and J 0 bases, with 16 bases left between them. CDR3 amino acids: CASSTFSAWGSGANVLTF. DNA of the CDR3: TGTGCCAGTAGTACTTTCTCGGCCTGGGGCTCTGGGGCCAACGTCCTGACTTTC.

The chain couples TRBV9 to TRBJ1-5; the D is unclear. The CDR3 totals 16 residues. Germline CDR1 reads SGDLS; CDR2 reads YYNGEE. V lost 3 bases and J 0 bases, leaving 13 bases between the germline ends. CDR3 sequence: CASSAAPTPSNQPQHF. The CDR3 nucleotides are TGTGCCAGCAGCGCCGCCCCTACCCCTAGCAATCAGCCCCAGCATTTT.

This clone appeared a single time. The V call is TRBV28, the J call TRBJ1-5; 7 nucleotides match TRBD1. J gave up 0 bases and V 1 base, and 6 bases lay outside the gene matches. Germline-derived CDR1 and CDR2 are MDHEN and SYDVKM. CDR3 length: 17 residues. The CDR3 here is CASSLYSDRSSNQPQHF. In DNA, the CDR3 is TGTGCCAGCAGTTTATACTCGGACAGGTCTAGCAATCAGCCCCAGCATTTT.

Regarding this clone: Other DNA variants within this sample encode the same CDR3. The V and J genes are TRBV28 and TRBJ1-6; no reliable D call. This CDR3 is built from 13 residues. CDR1 MDHEN and CDR2 SYDVKM come from the germline V gene. With 2 bases removed from V and 7 bases from J, the gap between germline ends came to 6 bases. The CDR3 loop is CASSLSRNSPLHF. The CDR3 region has the DNA TGTGCCAGCAGTTTAAGTAGGAATTCACCCCTCCACTTT.

The sample holds one count of this clone. The chain couples TRBV28 to TRBJ1-4; 7 bases match TRBD1. After removal of 4 bases from V and 5 bases from J, the junction contained 7 bases not matched to a gene. The CDR3 has 15 amino acids. In germline, CDR1 is MDHEN, CDR2 SYDVKM. The CDR3 reads CASSSPGQQNEKLFF. CDR3 nucleotide sequence: TGTGCCAGCAGTTCACCGGGACAGCAAAATGAAAAACTGTTTTTT.

This clone is a singleton in its sample. The chain recombines TRBV29-1 with TRBJ1-1, with 7 bases identical to TRBD1. The length of the CDR3 is 13 residues. Germline V gene lookup returns CDR1 SQVTM and CDR2 ANQGSEA. J lost 7 bases, V lost 0 bases, and 5 bases had no gene match. CDR3 DNA sequence: TGCAGCGTTGAAGAGACAGGGTTTGATGAAGCTTTCTTT. Protein: CSVEETGFDEAFF.

The chain joins TRBV27 to TRBJ1-2, with a possible D match to TRBD1 (6 bases). Germline values: CDR1 MNHEY, CDR2 SMNVEV (reference sequence). V gave up 4 bases and J gave up 0 bases, with 12 bases separating them. This CDR3 is built from 15 residues. The CDR3 DNA follows: TGTGCCAGCAGTTCCCACGACAGGACTAACTATGGCTACACCTTC. Translated: CASSSHDRTNYGYTF.

The CDR3 sequence is CATTRDRISYEQYF. The CDR3 coding sequence is TGTGCCACTACCCGGGACAGAATAAGCTACGAGCAGTACTTC. This chain links TRBV28 with TRBJ2-7, with 7 bases identical to TRBD1. The CDR3 is made up of 14 amino acids. V lost 10 bases and J lost 3; bases outside the gene matches: 12. Germline assignment: CDR1 MDHEN and CDR2 SYDVKM.

The chain links TRBV7-9 to TRBJ1-5; tentatively, D is TRBD1 (5 bases). Germline V lookup: CDR1 SEHNR, CDR2 FQNEAQ (reference sequence). This CDR3 region has 14 residues. Trimming pared 7 bases from V and 1 base from J, leaving 11 bases between. CDR3 nucleotides: TGTGCCAGCACCTCATGGGACAGCAATCAGCCCCAGCATTTT. Its translation is CASTSWDSNQPQHF.

This clone was counted a few times. The chain is built from TRBV7-2 and TRBJ2-5; unclear D gene. From germline, CDR1 is SGHTA and CDR2 FQGNSA. V gave up 2 bases and J gave up 4 bases, with 5 bases separating them. This CDR3 contains 12 residues. CDR3 amino acids: CASSLLRETQYF. The CDR3 DNA reads as TGTGCCAGCAGCTTATTGAGAGAGACCCAGTACTTC.

This chain joins TRBV10-3 and TRBJ2-7; 8 nucleotides line up with TRBD2. J gave up 0 bases and V 10 bases, and 8 bases lay outside the gene matches. The germline V gene has CDR1 ENHRY and CDR2 SYGVKD. The length of the CDR3 is 14 residues. CDR3 amino acids: CATQREPSSYEQYF. The CDR3 coding sequence is TGTGCCACCCAGCGGGAGCCAAGCTCCTACGAGCAGTACTTC.

This sequence joins TRBV28 and TRBJ1-5; D unresolved. The length of the CDR3 is 13 residues. The V end was cut by 2 bases, the J end by 2 bases, with 4 bases between. Germline assignment: CDR1 MDHEN and CDR2 SYDVKM. The CDR3 nucleotides are TGTGCCAGCAGTTTAGTGGGCAATCAGCCCCAGCATTTT. It specifies CASSLVGNQPQHF.

The chain carries TRBV5-1 and TRBJ1-6; 8 nucleotides agree with TRBD1. CDR3 length equals 15 residues. Germline-derived CDR1 and CDR2 are SGHRS and YFSETQ. J gave up 9 bases and V 4 bases, and 9 bases lay outside the gene matches. CDR3 loop: CASSPDRQGSSPLHF. CDR3 sequence (DNA): TGCGCCAGCAGCCCGGATCGACAGGGGAGTTCACCCCTCCACTTT.

V usage is TRBV30 and J usage is TRBJ1-1, with D perhaps TRBD1 (5 bases). The CDR3 consists of 12 residues. CDR1 is GTSNPN and CDR2 is SVGIG in the germline V gene (reference sequence). V was pared by 5 bases and J by 6 bases, with 13 bases between. CDR3 nucleotide sequence: TGTGCCTGGGGGGGGGAGCCCCCTGAAGCTTTCTTT. Its protein product is CAWGGEPPEAFF.

This sequence joins TRBV19 and TRBJ1-1; D is uncertain. The CDR3 has 14 amino acids. Per the germline V gene, CDR1 is LNHDA and CDR2 is SQIVND (reference sequence). V gave up 2 bases and J gave up 0 bases, with 7 bases separating them. CDR3 nucleotide sequence: TGTGCCAGTAGTATAAAGGGAATGAACACTGAAGCTTTCTTT. Translated: CASSIKGMNTEAFF.

The CDR3, as DNA: TGTGCCAGCAGCGTAGTCGGTAGCGGGAGAGACATTCAGTACTTC. Translating it yields CASSVVGSGRDIQYF. The chain links TRBV9 to TRBJ2-4, with 9 bases matching TRBD2. V shed 0 bases and J 8 bases; nucleotides not matched to a gene: 6. The CDR3 length is 15 residues. Germline V CDR1 and CDR2: SGDLS, YYNGEE.

The chain is built from TRBV14 and TRBJ1-4; a weak D match, TRBD1 (5 bases). There are 16 residues in the CDR3. Germline CDR1 and CDR2: SGHDN and FVKESK. Trimming removed 7 bases at V and 0 bases at J, with 15 bases between. The CDR3 DNA reads as TGTGCCAGCACCAGGGCAGAAAATGCAACTAATGAAAAACTGTTTTTT. Its protein is CASTRAENATNEKLFF.

The chain is built from TRBV10-1 and TRBJ2-1; 8 bases are shared with TRBD2. Looked up from germline, CDR1 is WNHNN and CDR2 is SYGVQD (reference sequence). The CDR3 loop spans 16 amino acids. The trim removed 3 bases at V and 8 bases at J, leaving 12 bases unmatched. CDR3 in DNA: TGCGCCAGCAGTGATTTTAGCGGGGCCACCTCGGATGAGCAGTTCTTC. Its protein is CASSDFSGATSDEQFF.

The rearrangement joins TRBV14 to TRBJ2-7; TRBD1 aligns across 7 bases. The V gene's germline CDR1 is SGHDN and CDR2 FVKESK. Trimming cost V 4 bases and J 2 bases; bases outside gene matches: 5. The CDR3 is 14 amino acids. CDR3 nucleotide sequence: TGTGCCAGCAGCCGATTGGGACAGACCTACGAGCAGTACTTC. Its translation: CASSRLGQTYEQYF.

This clone was observed once. Other DNA sequences in the same sample also yield this CDR3. The rearrangement uses TRBV6-5 and TRBJ2-7; TRBD2 matches at 13 bases. This CDR3 has 15 residues. V lost 4 bases and J lost 4; bases outside the gene matches: 4. CDR1 is MNHEY, CDR2 SVGAGI, per germline. CDR3 in DNA: TGTGCCAGCAGTTCCGGACTAGCGGGAGTGTACGAGCAGTACTTC. Amino acid sequence: CASSSGLAGVYEQYF.

The chain has TRBV18 and TRBJ1-1; TRBD1 agrees at 7 bases. There are 16 residues in the CDR3. The germline CDR1 and CDR2 sequences are KGHSH and LQKENI. The trim removed 0 bases at V and 0 bases at J, leaving 4 bases unmatched. CDR3 in amino acids: CASSPPMGQMNTEAFF. The CDR3 DNA sequence: TGTGCCAGCTCACCACCGATGGGACAGATGAACACTGAAGCTTTCTTT.

The chain links TRBV7-9 to TRBJ2-5, with TRBD2 matching 8 bases. V lost 5 bases and J lost 2; bases outside the gene matches: 1. CDR3 size: 13 residues. Germline CDR1 SEHNR, CDR2 FQNEAQ (reference sequence). In nucleotides, the CDR3 is TGTGCCAGCAGCCGGGGGGGGCAAGAGACCCAGTACTTC. This codes for CASSRGGQETQYF.

Concerning this clone: Other DNA sequences in the same sample also yield this CDR3. CDR3 region: CASSFGQGDGYTF. The CDR3 nucleotides read TGTGCCAGCAGCTTCGGACAGGGAGACGGCTACACCTTC. The rearrangement uses TRBV7-9 and TRBJ1-2; the match to TRBD1 covers 8 bases. The CDR3 loop spans 13 amino acids. V lost 3 bases and J lost 8; bases outside the gene matches: 5. Germline-derived CDR1 and CDR2 are SEHNR and FQNEAQ (reference sequence).

The chain links TRBV27 to TRBJ2-7, with TRBD1 identical over 7 bases. CDR1 and CDR2 (germline): MNHEY, SMNVEV (reference sequence). The CDR3 consists of 14 residues. Trimming took 3 bases from V and 4 from J; bases not matched to a gene: 6. CDR3 in DNA: TGTGCCAGCAGTTTCGAGGGGGCGCGGTACGAGCAGTACTTC. As protein: CASSFEGARYEQYF.

Turning to this clone: One end of the junction is discordant with germline, which a read error may explain. The gene calls are TRBV6-5 and TRBJ2-7; the match to TRBD2 covers 7 bases. The CDR3 is 15 residues long. Germline CDR1 reads MNHEY; CDR2 reads SVGAGI. The CDR3 spells CASSIDVRESSEQYF. The CDR3, as DNA: TGTGCCAGCAGTATCGACGTGCGGGAGTCCTCCGAGCAGTACTTC.

This clone is a singleton in its sample. The rearrangement links TRBV7-3 to TRBJ2-7; 12 bases map to TRBD1. V trimming: 2 bases; J trimming: 6 bases; junction bases outside the gene matches: 5. Per germline, CDR1 SGHTA and CDR2 FQGTGA. The CDR3 length is 15 residues. The CDR3 region is CASSLWGQGALEQYF. The CDR3 coding sequence is TGTGCCAGCAGCTTATGGGGACAGGGGGCGCTCGAGCAGTACTTC.

The chain uses TRBV5-4 and TRBJ2-6, with D perhaps matching TRBD1 (6 bases). CDR3 length equals 17 residues. Trimming pared 5 bases from V and 0 bases from J, leaving 15 bases between. CDR1 SGHNT and CDR2 YYREEE come from the germline V gene (reference sequence). The CDR3 is CASRVPGTTSGANVLTF. The DNA for the CDR3 is TGTGCCAGCAGGGTACCCGGGACAACCTCTGGGGCCAACGTCCTGACTTTC.